Sequencing of this T cell receptor (beta chain) was carried out in a study of blood T cells in healthy people across ages. Study summary: Template switching recovered approximately one barcoded beta molecule for every two T cells.

This clonotype has just a few counts. Its antigen is unknown. General study points: A roughly linear fall in TCR beta diversity per million T cells was seen with increasing age.

V was clipped by 7 bases and J by 1 base; unmatched bases: 9. The CDR3 is made up of 17 amino acids. CDR1 is SGHTA and CDR2 is FQGTGA in the germline V gene. Sample-barcoded 5' priming and a J-beta primer mix drove a second PCR of roughly 6 to 12 cycles. TCRdb used MiXCR to reprocess the 5' RACE reads, holding one entry per CDR3 protein. Among under 2,000,000 distinct CDR3 sequences listed, roughly 50% were seen once. The sequencing input was blood. The sequence was obtained from a woman aged 40 to 50 in good health. The chain carries TRBV7-3 and TRBJ2-6; 8 positions agree with TRBD1. Here the CDR3 reads CASTIQGGPSGANVLTF. As DNA, the CDR3 is TGTGCCAGCACCATACAGGGGGGACCTTCTGGGGCCAACGTCCTGACTTTC.